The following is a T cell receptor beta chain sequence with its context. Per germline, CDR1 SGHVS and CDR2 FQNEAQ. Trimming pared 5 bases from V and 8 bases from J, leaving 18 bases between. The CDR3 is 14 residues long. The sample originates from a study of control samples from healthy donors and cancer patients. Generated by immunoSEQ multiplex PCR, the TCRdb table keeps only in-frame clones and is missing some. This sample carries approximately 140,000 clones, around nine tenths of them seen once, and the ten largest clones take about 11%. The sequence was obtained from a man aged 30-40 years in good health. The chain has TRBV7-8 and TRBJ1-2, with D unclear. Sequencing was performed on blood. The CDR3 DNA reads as TGTGCCAGCAGCCCAGAGGGTTTTTCATTAGGCTACACCTTC. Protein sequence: CASSPEGFSLGYTF.